This TCR beta chain emerged from a study of T cell repertoires in cytomegalovirus infection. Study-wide findings and caveats: CMV-specific TCR beta clonotypes restricted by HLA-C were the ones dominating the ex vivo response. Summed public TCR beta family frequency identified CMV carriers bearing the relevant HLA.

Germline CDR1 reads MNHEY; CDR2 reads SMNVEV (reference sequence). The CDR3 is made up of 15 amino acids. V lost 6 bases and J lost 3, with 14 bases in between. This clonotype was counted a few times. The antigen remains unidentified. TCRdb used MiXCR to reprocess the reads, holding one entry per CDR3 protein. The table shows 60,000 to 75,000 distinct CDR3 sequences, with around 30% occurring only once. The receptor comes from a human donor in good health (CMV status not recorded). Some clones in this sample may be carry-over from other donors' samples. The rearrangement links TRBV27 to TRBJ2-2, with D possibly being TRBD1 (6 bases). This material consisted of CD8+ T cells from cultured PBMCs, taken from culture after CMV antigen stimulation. The CDR3 DNA sequence: TGTGCCAGCAGGGAAGAGACAGGATACACCGGGGAGCTGTTTTTT. Residues: CASREETGYTGELFF.